A selection of T cell receptor beta chains follows, all from one sample in a study of T cell changes during pregnancy in multiple sclerosis. Profiled with immunoSEQ multiplex PCR; TCRdb holds only in-frame clones, not every one. Of around 50,000 clones listed, more than 75% are singletons. What was sequenced was peripheral blood from another person, used as feeder cells. These receptors were taken from a human donor whose cells served as feeder cells for cultures in a pregnancy study. Each CDR3 is given with its conserved first and last residue. The D gene is left open where the match is weak. Not every row has a clone size; where given, it reads once, few, many or a size class.

d_gene,abundance,v_gene,j_gene,CDR3nt,CDR3aa
NA,NA,TRBV6-1,TRBJ2-1,TGTGCCAGCAGTGTCAGATATTACAATGAGCAGTTCTTC,CASSVRYYNEQFF
NA,NA,TRBV19,TRBJ1-1,TGTGCCAGTAGTATAGGAGCAGGGAACACTGAAGCTTTCTTT,CASSIGAGNTEAFF
TRBD1,NA,TRBV5-6,TRBJ1-2,TGTGCCAGCAGTCGTCCCGACCTCACAGGGGAGATTACCTATGGCTACACCTTC,CASSRPDLTGEITYGYTF
NA,NA,TRBV6-5,TRBJ2-7,TGTGCCAGCAGTTCACAGGCCTTAAAGCCCTACGAGCAGTACTTC,CASSSQALKPYEQYF
TRBD1,NA,TRBV7-6,TRBJ1-3,TGTGCCAGCAGCTTAGACGACAGGGCTGGAAACACCATATATTTT,CASSLDDRAGNTIYF
NA,NA,TRBV28,TRBJ2-3,TGTGCCAGCAGTCCCCGTTGGACCACAGATACGCAGTATTTT,CASSPRWTTDTQYF
NA,NA,TRBV30,TRBJ2-1,TGTGCCTGGAGTGTCATCCTCAATGAGCAGTTCTTC,CAWSVILNEQFF
NA,NA,TRBV30,TRBJ2-7,TGTGCCTGGAGTCCCGGGTGGGGGGCCGAGCAGTACTTC,CAWSPGWGAEQYF
TRBD1,NA,TRBV5-6,TRBJ2-7,TGTGCCAGCAGCTTTCTGGGGGACAGGGAAAACGAGCAGTACTTC,CASSFLGDRENEQYF
NA,NA,TRBV7-2,TRBJ1-3,TGTGCCAGCAGCTCGGACCGTGGAAACACCATATATTTT,CASSSDRGNTIYF
TRBD1,NA,TRBV6-1,TRBJ1-5,TGTGCCAGCAGTGAAAGATCCCCTTGGACAGGGTGGAATCAGCCCCAGCATTTT,CASSERSPWTGWNQPQHF
TRBD1,NA,TRBV9,TRBJ1-2,TGTGCCAGCAGCCCGAGACAGGGGAACTATGGCTACACCTTC,CASSPRQGNYGYTF
NA,once,TRBV29-1,TRBJ2-3,TGCAGCGCTGCGGGATGGGGGGGCGGCACAGATACGCAGTATTTT,CSAAGWGGGTDTQYF
TRBD2,NA,TRBV4-1,TRBJ2-1,TGCGCCAGCAGCACGCGGGAGGCCCCCTACAATGAGCAGTTCTTC,CASSTREAPYNEQFF
NA,NA,TRBV7-2,TRBJ2-3,TGTGCCAGCAGTTACCCCGTAGATACGCAGTATTTT,CASSYPVDTQYF
TRBD2,NA,TRBV5-4,TRBJ2-3,TGTGCCAGCAGCTTGGCTAGCGGGGGGGCAGATACGCAGTATTTT,CASSLASGGADTQYF
NA,NA,TRBV30,TRBJ2-7,TGTGCCTGGAGTGTACCGGCAGGGTACGAGCAGTACTTC,CAWSVPAGYEQYF
NA,NA,TRBV5-1,TRBJ1-2,TGCGCCAGCAGCTTGGGCCAGAACAACTATGGCTACACCTTC,CASSLGQNNYGYTF
TRBD2,few,TRBV7-9,TRBJ2-7,TGTGCCAGCAGCGAGGACGGGGGGACCTACGAGCAGTACTTC,CASSEDGGTYEQYF
TRBD1,NA,TRBV28,TRBJ2-7,TGTGCCAGCAGTTTAGGGACAGGAGAAAATTACGAGCAGTACTTC,CASSLGTGENYEQYF
TRBD1,NA,TRBV5-6,TRBJ2-3,TGTGCCAGCAGCTTGACAGGGGCGGGCACAGATACGCAGTATTTT,CASSLTGAGTDTQYF
NA,NA,TRBV19,TRBJ1-5,TGTGCCAGTACCCTCGGGGCCTATAGCAATCAGCCCCAGCATTTT,CASTLGAYSNQPQHF
NA,NA,TRBV28,TRBJ2-7,TGTGCCAGCAGTCCCGTCAGGCTCCAAAGCTCCTACGAGCAGTACTTC,CASSPVRLQSSYEQYF
NA,few,TRBV19,TRBJ2-1,TGTGCCAGTAGTGACTCTCCTAGCTCCTACAATGAGCAGTTCTTC,CASSDSPSSYNEQFF
NA,NA,TRBV28,TRBJ2-3,TGTGCCAGCAGTCTCAGGGCGATCACAGATACGCAGTATTTT,CASSLRAITDTQYF
NA,few,TRBV2,TRBJ1-1,TGTGCCAGCAGGGGACGTCCTGAAGCTTTCTTT,CASRGRPEAFF
TRBD2,NA,TRBV4-1,TRBJ2-1,TGCGCCAGCAGGGAACTAGCGACCCATGGGAATGAGCAGTTCTTC,CASRELATHGNEQFF
NA,NA,TRBV7-2,TRBJ1-5,TGTGCCAGCAGCCCCCAGGGAGCGGAGCAGCCCCAGCATTTT,CASSPQGAEQPQHF
TRBD1,NA,TRBV5-1,TRBJ2-1,TGCGCCAGCAGCATCTTCGGACAGGGGGCCAGTGAGCAGTTCTTC,CASSIFGQGASEQFF
NA,NA,TRBV2,TRBJ2-7,TGTGCCAGCAGCAAAATCGGGACGGGTTTTGACGAGCAGTACTTC,CASSKIGTGFDEQYF
TRBD2,NA,TRBV12-5,TRBJ2-5,TGTGCTAGTGGTTTGGCCCCGACTAGCGGGGGGGCTCAAGAGACCCAGTACTTC,CASGLAPTSGGAQETQYF
NA,NA,TRBV6-5,TRBJ1-1,TGTGCCAGCAGTTATCAGACCCGCGGGGGAACTGAAGCTTTCTTT,CASSYQTRGGTEAFF
TRBD1,once,TRBV25-1,TRBJ1-4,TGTGCCAGCAGTTCCGGGACAGTCAATGAAAAACTGTTTTTT,CASSSGTVNEKLFF
NA,once,TRBV19,TRBJ2-7,TGTGCCAGTAGTATAGCCCGCATGAGTGGGCCCTCCTACGAGCAGTACTTC,CASSIARMSGPSYEQYF
NA,NA,TRBV27,TRBJ1-1,TGTGCCAGCAGTTCCGACGCTCCGAGGGAAGCTTTCTTT,CASSSDAPREAFF
TRBD1,NA,TRBV5-1,TRBJ1-2,TGCGCCAGCAGCTGGGCGACAGGGAATCTTGTGGATGGCTACACCTTC,CASSWATGNLVDGYTF
NA,NA,TRBV5-1,TRBJ2-1,TGCGCCAGCAGCTTGGCGTGGGACGGAAACAATGAGCAGTTCTTC,CASSLAWDGNNEQFF
TRBD2,NA,TRBV7-3,TRBJ2-1,TGTGCCAGCAGCCACTACGGGACTAGCGGTAACAATGAGCAGTTCTTC,CASSHYGTSGNNEQFF
NA,once,TRBV19,TRBJ1-2,TGTGCCAGTAGTATAGCCAGCGGAGAATACTATGGCTACACCTTC,CASSIASGEYYGYTF
NA,NA,TRBV5-4,TRBJ1-2,TGTGCCAGCAGCCCGCAAGTCGGGGGCGCGCATGGCTACACCTTC,CASSPQVGGAHGYTF
TRBD1,NA,TRBV19,TRBJ2-3,TGTGCCAGTAGTCCAAGAGGGCCCAGACAGGGAACTAACACAGATACGCAGTATTTT,CASSPRGPRQGTNTDTQYF
NA,NA,TRBV18,TRBJ1-1,TGTGCCAGCTCACCACCCACGGGCTCAGGAGGCAGAGCTCTTGGAACTTTCTTT,CASSPPTGSGGRALGTFF
NA,NA,TRBV29-1,TRBJ2-5,TGCAGCGTATTACGGGGCCAAGAGACCCAGTACTTC,CSVLRGQETQYF
NA,NA,TRBV18,TRBJ1-1,TGTGCCAGCTCACCCCCGGGACACCAGAACACTGAAGCTTTCTTT,CASSPPGHQNTEAFF
NA,NA,TRBV4-2,TRBJ2-6,TGTGCCAGCAGCCAAGAATCCTCTGGGGCCAACGTCCTGACTTTC,CASSQESSGANVLTF
TRBD1,NA,TRBV5-1,TRBJ2-2,TGCGCCAGCAGCTTGGCCAAGGGGGCGTCCACCGGGGAGCTGTTTTTT,CASSLAKGASTGELFF
TRBD2,once,TRBV9,TRBJ2-3,TGTGCCAGCAGCGTAGCTCCTAGCGGGTACTCAGATACGCAGTATTTT,CASSVAPSGYSDTQYF
NA,NA,TRBV9,TRBJ1-5,TGTGCCAGCAGCCATGGGGGGGACAGCAATCAGCCCCAGCATTTT,CASSHGGDSNQPQHF
TRBD2,NA,TRBV7-2,TRBJ2-2,TGTGCCAGCAGCTTAGGTCAACGCGGGAGTGGCACCGGGGAGCTGTTTTTT,CASSLGQRGSGTGELFF
NA,NA,TRBV6-1,TRBJ2-7,TGTGCCAGCAGTTCCCTTTTGTACGAGCAGTACTTC,CASSSLLYEQYF
TRBD2,NA,TRBV6-6,TRBJ2-7,TGTGCCAGCAGGGTTTCTAGCGGGACCTACGAGCAGTACTTC,CASRVSSGTYEQYF
NA,NA,TRBV29-1,TRBJ1-1,TGCAGCGTTGGAAATGCGGGGAGCTTGCATGCTTTCTTT,CSVGNAGSLHAFF
TRBD1,NA,TRBV19,TRBJ1-1,TGTGCCAGTACCTTGACTCAGGGGGCGCGAAACACTGAAGCTTTCTTT,CASTLTQGARNTEAFF